This TCR beta chain stems from a study of T cell repertoires in cytomegalovirus infection. Study information: Recently identified HLA-C-restricted and well-studied HLA-B-restricted CMV epitopes were used. In public TCR beta signatures, there were indications of both CMV infection and matching HLA type.

TCRdb passed the reads through MiXCR, listing each CDR3 protein once. In the table there are 200,000 or so distinct CDR3 sequences, less than 50% of which are singletons. For this clonotype: Its cognate antigen is unknown.

Study-wide results and limits: Summed frequency of shared TCR beta families picked out CMV carriers who also had the relevant HLA. HLA-C-restricted, CMV-specific TCR beta clonotypes were dominant ex vivo.

This CDR3 region has 16 residues. Germline V gene sequence: CDR1 SNHLY, CDR2 FYNNEI. The J segment lost 4 bases and the V segment lost 0 bases, leaving 4 bases of the junction unmatched. The V gene is TRBV2, the J gene TRBJ1-3; 9 bases line up with TRBD1. This sample comprised CD8+ T cells from cultured PBMCs, obtained from culture after CMV antigen stimulation. The receptor was isolated from a human donor in good health (CMV status not recorded). Some clones in this sample may be carry-over from other donors' samples. In DNA form, the CDR3 reads TGTGCCAGCAGTGAAGCGCGGGACAGGGCAGGAAACACCATATATTTT. It is translated as CASSEARDRAGNTIYF.